A single sample gave rise to the 28 T cell receptor beta chains below, sequenced in a study of blood T cell repertoires in COVID-19. Libraries were prepared by immunoSEQ multiplex PCR; TCRdb keeps only in-frame clonotypes and omits some of them. The repertoire holds about 39,000 clones, with 75% to 85% as singletons. The sequencing input was peripheral blood. The source is a man between 70 and 80 years old with acute or convalescent COVID-19.

The V and J genes are TRBV4-2 and TRBJ1-5; the D is unclear. The CDR3 covers 15 residues. Germline-derived CDR1 and CDR2 are LGHNA and YNFKEQ. V lost 0 bases and J 9 bases, leaving 15 bases between the germline ends. The CDR3 DNA sequence: TGTGCCAGCAGCCAAGATACGGCTCCCGAGGGGCCCCAGCATTTT. It encodes CASSQDTAPEGPQHF.

This clone has more than one count but fewer than ten. The chain carries TRBV5-4 and TRBJ1-2, with D tentatively TRBD1 (5 bases). V dropped 4 bases and J dropped 4 bases, with 11 bases sitting between them. This CDR3 comprises 13 residues. Germline CDR1 and CDR2: SGHNT and YYREEE (reference sequence). In DNA form, the CDR3 reads TGTGCCAGCAGCCCTCAGGGCGGCTATGGCTACACCTTC. Encoded protein: CASSPQGGYGYTF.

The chain is built from TRBV5-1 and TRBJ2-5, with TRBD2 matching over 9 bases. Germline V lookup: CDR1 SGHRS, CDR2 YFSETQ. Trimming removed 0 bases from V and 3 bases from J; junction bases left unmatched: 3. The CDR3 sequence is 15 residues long. This CDR3 reads CASSLARLAEETQYF. The CDR3 DNA is TGCGCCAGCAGCTTGGCTAGACTAGCGGAAGAGACCCAGTACTTC.

V usage is TRBV9 and J usage is TRBJ2-2; 9 bases are shared with TRBD1. Germline V gives CDR1 SGDLS, CDR2 YYNGEE. CDR3 length: 18 amino acids. The J segment lost 7 bases and the V segment lost 0 bases, leaving 13 bases of the junction unmatched. The CDR3 spells CASSVEDVGTGIYGELFF. Here the CDR3 DNA reads TGTGCCAGCAGCGTAGAGGATGTGGGGACAGGGATTTACGGGGAGCTGTTTTTT.

This clone was observed once. The CDR3 is CASTWGVGRNTIYF. CDR3 nucleotides: TGTGCCAGTACCTGGGGAGTAGGAAGAAACACCATATATTTT. The J gene is TRBJ1-3, the V gene TRBV19; no reliable D call. Looked up from germline, CDR1 is LNHDA and CDR2 is SQIVND (reference sequence). The CDR3 is 14 residues long. The ends were cut back, 7 bases at V and 5 bases at J, with 15 bases in the middle.

The chain has TRBV5-1 and TRBJ2-1; tentatively, D is TRBD2 (5 bases). Germline CDR1 SGHRS, CDR2 YFSETQ. The ends were cut back, 3 bases at V and 2 bases at J, with 12 bases in the middle. CDR3 length: 15 residues. CDR3 in amino acids: CASSSLAGTYNEQFF. The CDR3 region has the DNA TGCGCCAGCAGCTCCCTAGCCGGTACCTACAATGAGCAGTTCTTC.

The chain links TRBV5-1 to TRBJ2-3; possible D gene TRBD2, 5 bases. The V end was cut by 0 bases, the J end by 2 bases, with 10 bases between. The CDR3 totals 15 residues. The germline V gene encodes CDR1 SGHRS and CDR2 YFSETQ. CDR3 amino acids: CASSLAGSLTDTQYF. CDR3 coding DNA: TGCGCCAGCAGCTTGGCGGGGTCGCTCACAGATACGCAGTATTTT.

This chain connects TRBV19 to TRBJ1-5, with D possibly TRBD1 on 5 matching bases. This CDR3 is built from 16 residues. V lost 6 bases and J 0 bases, leaving 15 bases between the germline ends. In germline, CDR1 is LNHDA, CDR2 SQIVND (reference sequence). The CDR3: CASSPGGGISNQPQHF. CDR3 nucleotides: TGTGCCAGTAGCCCCGGGGGGGGAATTAGCAATCAGCCCCAGCATTTT. Based on the CDR3 plus reference TRBV19 and TRBJ1-5, the full variable domain is DGGITQSPKYLFRKEGQNVTLSCEQNLNHDAMYWYRQDPGQGLRLIYYSQIVNDFQKGDIAEGYSVSREKKESFPLTVTSAQKNPTAFYLCASSPGGGISNQPQHFGDGTRLSIL.

This clone was observed a few times. The chain couples TRBV14 to TRBJ1-3; unclear D gene. Trimming pared 4 bases from V and 4 bases from J, leaving 14 bases between. The germline CDR1 and CDR2 sequences are SGHDN and FVKESK. The CDR3 is 15 amino acids. The CDR3 here is CASSPSPGMGNTIYF. For the CDR3, the DNA is TGTGCCAGCAGCCCAAGCCCGGGAATGGGAAACACCATATATTTT. Looking up the rest from reference TRBV14 and TRBJ1-3 gives the full variable domain: EAGVTQFPSHSVIEKGQTVTLRCDPISGHDNLYWYRRVMGKEIKFLLHFVKESKQDESGMPNNRFLAERTGGTYSTLKVQPAELEDSGVYFCASSPSPGMGNTIYFGEGSWLTVV.

This chain links TRBV10-3 with TRBJ2-3; TRBD2 agrees at 7 bases. Germline loops: CDR1 ENHRY, CDR2 SYGVKD. V trimming: 0 bases; J trimming: 7 bases; junction bases outside the gene matches: 4. CDR3 size: 14 residues. The CDR3 DNA sequence: TGTGCCATCAGTGAGTCACCGGGAGGATATACGCAGTATTTT. Protein sequence: CAISESPGGYTQYF.

V and J are TRBV9 and TRBJ2-1; no reliable D call. The CDR3 is made up of 11 amino acids. The V end was cut by 4 bases, the J end by 6 bases, with 5 bases between. CDR1 and CDR2 from the germline V gene are SGDLS and YYNGEE. The CDR3 DNA follows: TGTGCCAGCAGCTCCCTCAATGAGCAGTTCTTC. It codes for CASSSLNEQFF.

This clone was found a few times. The CDR3: CASSITVLFVGFNQPQHF. In DNA form, the CDR3 reads TGTGCCAGCAGCATCACAGTGCTCTTCGTCGGATTTAATCAGCCCCAGCATTTT. The chain carries TRBV21-1 and TRBJ1-5; the table names TRBD1, a call not compared with the DNA. TRBV21-1 is given as a pseudogene. The CDR3 runs 18 residues.

V usage is TRBV5-1 and J usage is TRBJ1-1, with TRBD1 matching 10 bases. The CDR3 consists of 16 residues. CDR1 is SGHRS, CDR2 YFSETQ, per germline. Trimming took 2 bases from V and 5 from J; bases not matched to a gene: 9. In DNA form, the CDR3 reads TGCGCCAGCAGCTTTCAGATGACAGGGGGCGGAACTGAAGCTTTCTTT. This sequence encodes CASSFQMTGGGTEAFF.

This rearrangement joins TRBV27 to TRBJ2-2; 10 bases map to TRBD1. CDR3 length: 14 residues. V gave up 8 bases and J gave up 5 bases; unmatched junction bases: 5. Germline values: CDR1 MNHEY, CDR2 SMNVEV (reference sequence). CDR3 nucleotides: TGTGCCAGCTGGGACAGGGGAACGACCGGGGAGCTGTTTTTT. Amino acids: CASWDRGTTGELFF.

The chain links TRBV24-1 to TRBJ2-2; 9 bases map to TRBD2. Germline assignment: CDR1 KGHDR and CDR2 SFDVKD. There are 15 residues in the CDR3. Losses at the gene ends were 5 bases for V and 1 base for J; bases not matched to a gene: 1. The DNA of the CDR3 is TGTGCCACCAGTGCGACTAGCGGGAACACCGGGGAGCTGTTTTTT. Encoded protein: CATSATSGNTGELFF.

This chain links TRBV9 with TRBJ1-1; D perhaps matches TRBD1 (5 bases). The CDR3 sequence is 17 residues long. Trimming left V 0 bases short and J 0 bases short, with 15 bases between. CDR1 is SGDLS, CDR2 YYNGEE, per germline. The CDR3 protein is CASSVDPGRGMNTEAFF. The CDR3 DNA reads TGTGCCAGCAGCGTAGACCCGGGGAGGGGCATGAACACTGAAGCTTTCTTT.

The chain links TRBV23-1 to TRBJ2-5; TRBD2 matches 10 bases. TRBV23-1 is an ORF; its function is uncertain. V dropped 2 bases and J dropped 0; count of bases not matched to a gene: 6. The CDR3 covers 17 residues. The CDR3 DNA reads TGCGCCAGCAGTCAAGGTGCCGGACTAGCGGACCAAGAGACCCAGTACTTC. This sequence encodes CASSQGAGLADQETQYF.

The chain carries TRBV7-2 and TRBJ1-4, with D tentatively TRBD1 (5 bases). The CDR3 is made up of 16 amino acids. V lost 5 bases and J 5 bases, leaving 18 bases between the germline ends. Germline CDR1 is SGHTA and CDR2 is FQGNSA. The CDR3 spells CASSHLLGLTNEKLFF. The CDR3 DNA reads TGTGCCAGCAGCCATCTCCTGGGGCTTACAAATGAAAAACTGTTTTTT.

The chain combines TRBV7-9 with TRBJ2-5; tentatively, D is TRBD2 (6 bases). The CDR3 runs to 14 residues. Germline CDR1 and CDR2: SEHNR and FQNEAQ (reference sequence). Trimming cost V 0 bases and J 5 bases, with 10 bases left between them. CDR3 nucleotide sequence: TGTGCCAGCAGCTTAGCGCGGGGATGGGAGACCCAGTACTTC. Translating gives CASSLARGWETQYF. Drawing the rest from reference TRBV7-9 and TRBJ2-5, the complete variable domain is DTGVSQNPRHKITKRGQNVTFRCDPISEHNRLYWYRQTLGQGPEFLTYFQNEAQLEKSRLLSDRFSAERPKGSFSTLEIQRTEQGDSAMYLCASSLARGWETQYFGPGTRLLVL.

The chain employs TRBV7-3 and TRBJ2-7; possible D gene TRBD1, 6 bases. The CDR3 sequence is 15 residues long. Germline CDR1 is SGHTA and CDR2 is FQGTGA. Between the trimmed V and J ends, which lost 5 bases and 0 bases, there was a span of 14 bases. The CDR3, as DNA: TGTGCCAGCAGCCCTCCCGGGACACCCTCCTACGAGCAGTACTTC. It yields the protein CASSPPGTPSYEQYF. The full variable domain, completed using reference TRBV7-3 and TRBJ2-7, is GAGVSQTPSNKVTEKGKYVELRCDPISGHTALYWYRQSLGQGPEFLIYFQGTGAADDSGLPNDRFFAVRPEGSVSTLKIQRTERGDSAVYLCASSPPGTPSYEQYFGPGTRLTVT.

The chain combines TRBV7-2 with TRBJ2-1, with 7 bases fitting TRBD1. Per the germline V gene, CDR1 is SGHTA and CDR2 is FQGNSA. This CDR3 is built from 13 residues. V was clipped by 2 bases and J by 10 bases; unmatched bases: 5. CDR3 bases: TGTGCCAGCAGCTTATCAGGGGGATGGGAGCAGTTCTTC. Amino acid sequence: CASSLSGGWEQFF.

V usage is TRBV10-3 and J usage is TRBJ1-6; D is undetermined. This CDR3 is 16 amino acids long. With 5 bases removed from V and 0 bases from J, the gap between germline ends came to 11 bases. Germline CDR1 is ENHRY and CDR2 is SYGVKD. DNA of the CDR3: TGTGCCATCAGTCCGGGTCTCAGCTCCTATAATTCACCCCTCCACTTT. It codes for CAISPGLSSYNSPLHF.

This chain links TRBV6-2 or TRBV6-3 with TRBJ1-1; 8 bases agree with TRBD1. Trimming removed 0 bases from V and 3 bases from J; junction bases left unmatched: 0. The CDR3 is made up of 14 amino acids. The V gene's germline CDR1 is MNHEY and CDR2 SVGEGT. The CDR3 reads CASSYSDRDTEAFF. The CDR3 coding sequence is TGTGCCAGCAGTTACTCGGACAGGGACACTGAAGCTTTCTTT.

This chain joins TRBV2 and TRBJ1-2; TRBD1 agrees at 8 bases. Per germline, CDR1 SNHLY and CDR2 FYNNEI. V dropped 3 bases and J dropped 4; count of bases not matched to a gene: 7. CDR3 length: 15 amino acids. The CDR3 DNA reads as TGTGCCAGCAGTGACGACAGGGGCCTCAGCTATGGCTACACCTTC. As protein: CASSDDRGLSYGYTF.

The CDR3 loop is CASSLGQGALNNSPLHF. Written as DNA, the CDR3 is TGTGCCAGCAGTCTAGGACAGGGGGCTTTAAATAATTCACCCCTCCACTTT. This rearrangement joins TRBV27 to TRBJ1-6; 11 bases agree with TRBD1. The V gene end was trimmed by 5 bases and the J gene end by 5 bases; junction bases not matched to a gene: 8. This CDR3 region has 17 residues. Germline V gene sequence: CDR1 MNHEY, CDR2 SMNVEV (reference sequence).

V is TRBV19 and J is TRBJ2-1; the match to TRBD2 covers 8 bases. The CDR3 has 17 amino acids. From germline, CDR1 is LNHDA and CDR2 SQIVND (reference sequence). After removal of 6 bases from V and 8 bases from J, the junction contained 18 bases not matched to a gene. The CDR3 bases are TGTGCCAGTAGCAGTCGTTCCGGGAGGGCCTTAATCGATGAGCAGTTCTTC. The encoded protein is CASSSRSGRALIDEQFF.

This clone was seen a few times. The V call is TRBV9, the J call TRBJ2-1, with 11 bases matching TRBD2. The V gene's germline CDR1 is SGDLS and CDR2 YYNGEE. The CDR3 loop spans 16 amino acids. V was pared by 1 base and J by 4 bases, with 4 bases of the junction left unmatched. The CDR3 sequence: CASSVTGLAGYNEQFF. CDR3 DNA sequence: TGTGCCAGCAGCGTAACTGGACTAGCGGGTTACAATGAGCAGTTCTTC.

CDR3 sequence reads: CASSGIGLAGSTDTQYF. In DNA form, the CDR3 reads TGTGCCAGCAGCGGTATCGGACTAGCGGGGAGCACAGATACGCAGTATTTT. This chain uses TRBV5-6 with TRBJ2-3; 12 bases line up with TRBD2. Losses at the gene ends were 4 bases for V and 0 bases for J; bases not matched to a gene: 6. This CDR3 spans 17 amino acids. Per germline, CDR1 SGHDT and CDR2 YYEEEE.